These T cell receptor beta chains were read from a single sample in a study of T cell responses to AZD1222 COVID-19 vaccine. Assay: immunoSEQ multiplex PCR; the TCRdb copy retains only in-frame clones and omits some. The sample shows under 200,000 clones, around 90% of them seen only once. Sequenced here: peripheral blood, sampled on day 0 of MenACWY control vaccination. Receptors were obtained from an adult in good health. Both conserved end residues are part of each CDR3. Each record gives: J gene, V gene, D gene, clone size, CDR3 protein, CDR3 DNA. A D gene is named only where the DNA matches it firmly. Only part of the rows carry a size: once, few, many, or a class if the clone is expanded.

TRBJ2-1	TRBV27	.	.	CASSPTAEEPYNEQFF	TGTGCCAGCAGTCCGACCGCGGAGGAGCCCTACAATGAGCAGTTCTTC
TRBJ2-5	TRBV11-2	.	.	CASARFQETQYF	TGTGCCAGCGCCAGGTTTCAAGAGACCCAGTACTTC
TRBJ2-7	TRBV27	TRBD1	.	CASSLRGPGTAYSYEQYF	TGTGCCAGCAGTTTACGGGGCCCGGGGACAGCCTACTCCTACGAGCAGTACTTC
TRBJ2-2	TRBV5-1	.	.	CASKEGSWGTGELFF	TGCGCCAGCAAGGAAGGGAGCTGGGGGACCGGGGAGCTGTTTTTT
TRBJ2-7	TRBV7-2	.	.	CASSHARGEQYF	TGTGCCAGCAGCCATGCCCGAGGCGAGCAGTACTTC
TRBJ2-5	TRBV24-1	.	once	CATTDGGVGVEHQETQYF	TGTGCCACTACCGATGGAGGGGTAGGGGTAGAGCACCAAGAGACCCAGTACTTC
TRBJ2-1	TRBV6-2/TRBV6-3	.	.	CASSHSIGGNNEQFF	TGTGCCAGCAGCCATAGTATAGGGGGAAACAATGAGCAGTTCTTC
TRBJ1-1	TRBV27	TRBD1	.	CASKGDSIEAFF	TGTGCCAGCAAAGGGGACAGCATTGAAGCTTTCTTT
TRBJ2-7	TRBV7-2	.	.	CASSLVGGSTPAYEQYF	TGTGCCAGCAGCTTAGTAGGGGGTTCGACTCCGGCCTACGAGCAGTACTTC
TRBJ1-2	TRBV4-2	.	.	CASSQDLRSPSGYTF	TGTGCCAGCAGCCAAGATCTCAGGAGCCCTAGTGGCTACACCTTC
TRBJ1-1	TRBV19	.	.	CASSWLAGRGDTEAFF	TGTGCCAGTAGTTGGTTAGCAGGCCGGGGGGACACTGAAGCTTTCTTT
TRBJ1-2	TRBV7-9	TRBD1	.	CASSLGRDRAYGYTF	TGTGCCAGCAGCTTGGGGAGGGACAGAGCCTATGGCTACACCTTC
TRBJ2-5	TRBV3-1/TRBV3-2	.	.	CASSQGGETQYF	TGTGCCAGCAGCCAAGGGGGGGAGACCCAGTACTTC
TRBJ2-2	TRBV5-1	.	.	CASSTYGVFANTGELFF	TGCGCCAGCAGCACCTACGGGGTCTTCGCCAACACCGGGGAGCTGTTTTTT
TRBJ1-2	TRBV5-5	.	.	CASSRDHETASYGYTF	TGTGCCAGCAGCCGCGACCACGAGACGGCCTCATATGGCTACACCTTC
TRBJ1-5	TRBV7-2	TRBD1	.	CASSSQTGFDQPQHF	TGTGCCAGCAGCTCCCAGACAGGGTTCGATCAGCCCCAGCATTTT
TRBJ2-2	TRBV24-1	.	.	CATSYSGELFF	TGTGCCACCAGCTACTCCGGGGAGCTGTTTTTT
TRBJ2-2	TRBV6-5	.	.	CASHRLRGGTGELFF	TGTGCCAGCCACCGGCTAAGAGGGGGAACCGGGGAGCTGTTTTTT
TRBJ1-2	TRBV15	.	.	CATSRDPGLGLLGGYTF	TGTGCCACCAGCAGAGATCCCGGACTTGGGTTGTTAGGGGGCTACACCTTC
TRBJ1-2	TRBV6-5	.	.	CASIIGSAGGYTF	TGTGCCAGCATAATTGGCTCGGCGGGAGGCTACACCTTC
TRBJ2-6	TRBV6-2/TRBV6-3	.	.	CASSLVRAGANVLTF	TGTGCCAGCAGCCTCGTTAGGGCTGGGGCCAACGTCCTGACTTTC
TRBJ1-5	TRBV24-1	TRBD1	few	CATSRGQGGNQPQHF	TGTGCCACCAGTAGGGGACAGGGAGGCAATCAGCCCCAGCATTTT
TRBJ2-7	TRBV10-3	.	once	CAIRNFSYEQYF	TGTGCCATCAGAAATTTCTCCTACGAGCAGTACTTC
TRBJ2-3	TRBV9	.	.	CASSVEGRDPSTDTQYF	TGTGCCAGCAGCGTAGAGGGGCGGGACCCGAGCACAGATACGCAGTATTTT
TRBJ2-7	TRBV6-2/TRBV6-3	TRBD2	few	CASSYSRLAGYEQYF	TGTGCCAGCAGTTACTCGAGACTAGCGGGCTACGAGCAGTACTTC
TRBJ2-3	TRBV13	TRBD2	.	CASSLEGGSGSWLFEDTQYF	TGTGCCAGCAGCTTAGAGGGTGGGAGCGGGAGCTGGTTATTTGAAGATACGCAGTATTTT
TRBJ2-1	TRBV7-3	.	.	CASSSEGRLVDEQFF	TGTGCCAGCAGCTCCGAGGGACGGCTGGTGGATGAGCAGTTCTTC
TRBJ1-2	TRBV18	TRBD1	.	CASSPLWDRDYGYTF	TGTGCCAGCTCACCCCTGTGGGACAGGGACTATGGCTACACCTTC
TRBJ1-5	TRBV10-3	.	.	CAITPATDQPQHF	TGTGCCATCACCCCGGCCACGGACCAGCCCCAGCATTTT
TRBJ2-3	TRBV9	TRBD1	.	CASSTGGLTDTQYF	TGTGCCAGCAGCACAGGGGGTCTTACAGATACGCAGTATTTT
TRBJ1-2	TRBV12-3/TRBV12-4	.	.	CASSQVGALGYTF	TGTGCCAGCAGCCAGGTGGGGGCGCTAGGCTACACCTTC
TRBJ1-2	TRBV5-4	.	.	CASGLSRGDYGYTF	TGTGCCAGCGGACTTTCTAGGGGGGACTATGGCTACACCTTC
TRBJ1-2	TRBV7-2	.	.	CASGQGLRPGYTF	TGTGCCAGCGGCCAGGGACTGCGGCCTGGCTACACCTTC
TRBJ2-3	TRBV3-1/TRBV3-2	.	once	CASSQVPLQGENTQYF	TGTGCCAGCAGCCAAGTTCCTCTCCAAGGTGAAAATACGCAGTATTTT
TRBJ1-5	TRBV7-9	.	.	CASSLPGSSNQPQHF	TGTGCCAGCAGCTTGCCTGGAAGCTCCAATCAGCCCCAGCATTTT
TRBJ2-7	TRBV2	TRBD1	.	CASRSGGQGYEQYF	TGTGCCAGCAGGTCGGGGGGACAGGGCTACGAGCAGTACTTC
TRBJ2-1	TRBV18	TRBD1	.	CASSPLVTGVLREQFF	TGTGCCAGCTCACCATTAGTCACAGGGGTTTTGAGGGAGCAGTTCTTC
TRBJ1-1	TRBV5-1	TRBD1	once	CASSPLDRERHMNTEAFF	TGCGCCAGCAGCCCACTAGACAGGGAGCGCCACATGAACACTGAAGCTTTCTTT
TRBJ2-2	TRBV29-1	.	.	CSASTGPNTGELFF	TGCAGCGCTTCGACAGGACCGAACACCGGGGAGCTGTTTTTT
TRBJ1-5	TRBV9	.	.	CASSVGGRGQPQHF	TGTGCCAGCAGCGTAGGGGGGAGGGGACAGCCCCAGCATTTT
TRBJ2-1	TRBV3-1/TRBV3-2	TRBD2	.	CASSQAGTSGSSFHNEQFF	TGTGCCAGCAGCCAAGCGGGGACTAGCGGGAGCTCTTTCCACAATGAGCAGTTCTTC
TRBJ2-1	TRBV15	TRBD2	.	CATSSLAEFYNEQFF	TGTGCCACCAGCAGTCTAGCGGAGTTCTACAATGAGCAGTTCTTC
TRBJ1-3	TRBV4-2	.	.	CASSQEASNSGNTIYF	TGTGCCAGCAGCCAAGAGGCATCCAACTCTGGAAACACCATATATTTT
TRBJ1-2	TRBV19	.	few	CASSTPGDHYGYTF	TGTGCCAGTAGTACCCCGGGGGATCACTATGGCTACACCTTC
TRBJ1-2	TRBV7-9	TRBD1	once	CASSPTGGQYGYTF	TGTGCCAGCAGCCCAACAGGGGGCCAGTATGGCTACACCTTC
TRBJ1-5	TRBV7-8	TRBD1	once	CASSPRTGSVSNQPQHF	TGTGCCAGCAGCCCTCGGACAGGGAGTGTCAGCAATCAGCCCCAGCATTTT
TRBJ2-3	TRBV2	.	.	CASSPGPRSTDTQYF	TGTGCCAGCAGTCCGGGGCCCCGGAGTACAGATACGCAGTATTTT
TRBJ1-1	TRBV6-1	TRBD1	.	CASSDSGGTTEAFF	TGTGCCAGCAGTGATTCAGGGGGGACCACTGAAGCTTTCTTT
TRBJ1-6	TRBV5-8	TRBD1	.	CASSFGTGMNSPLHF	TGTGCCAGCAGCTTCGGGACAGGGATGAATTCACCCCTCCACTTT
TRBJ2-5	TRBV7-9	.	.	CASSLNQGVKETQYF	TGTGCCAGCAGCTTAAATCAAGGGGTTAAAGAGACCCAGTACTTC